The TCR beta chain under discussion was sequenced for a study of Tregs in tolerant kidney transplant recipients. This CDR3 is built from 13 residues. Looked up from germline, CDR1 is SQVTM and CDR2 is ANQGSEA. V lost 7 bases, J lost 3 bases, and 3 bases stayed unmatched. Profiling relied on immunoSEQ multiplex PCR, and the TCRdb table lists in-frame clones only, not all of them. The sample shows tens of thousands of clones, approximately 91% of them seen only once. As for this clone: Antigen unknown.

Study outcomes and limitations: Biological reproducibility was not directly addressed, but technical replication error appeared minimal.

This TCR was recovered from a human donor who received a combined kidney and bone marrow transplant. This chain connects TRBV29-1 to TRBJ2-1; 10 positions agree with TRBD2. The sample consisted of CD4+ T cells from blood, taken before the transplant. The CDR3 loop is CSERTSGYNEQFF. The CDR3 DNA reads as TGCAGCGAACGGACTAGCGGCTACAATGAGCAGTTCTTC.